The text below deals with one T cell receptor beta chain. Generated by immunoSEQ multiplex PCR, the TCRdb table keeps only in-frame clones and is missing some. Of some 40,000 clones listed, around 92% were seen once; the top ten hold less than 6%. This record comes from a study of blood T cell repertoires in COVID-19. Whole-study context: Donors in the United States, Italy and Spain gave samples during acute or convalescent COVID-19. PBMCs, B-cell-depleted T cells, or T cells were the source of the cDNA or gDNA that made up the material.

This clonotype originated in a woman older than 75 with acute or convalescent COVID-19. The material sequenced was peripheral blood.

CDR3: CASSQYDRFEKLFF. Here the CDR3 DNA reads TGTGCCAGCAGCCAATATGACAGGTTTGAAAAACTGTTTTTT. V gene TRBV11-2 combines with J gene TRBJ1-4; D is possibly TRBD1 (6 bases). CDR3 length equals 14 residues. V was clipped by 5 bases and J by 7 bases, with 14 bases between them. Germline V gene lookup returns CDR1 SGHAT and CDR2 FQNNGV.